This T cell receptor (beta chain) was profiled in a study of Ad26.COV2.S vaccination and SARS-CoV-2 variants. Treatment here: around 19 received Ad26.COV2.S at low or high dose, single or two shots; roughly 5 received placebo; per-sample allocation not given. On day 63 after the first injection, vaccine and placebo recipients gave samples. Assay: immunoSEQ multiplex PCR; the TCRdb copy retains only in-frame clones and omits some. The data contain hundreds of thousands of clones, about 87% of them singletons. The sequence derives from a person between 18 and 65 years old who received the Ad26.COV2.S COVID-19 vaccine or a placebo. This specimen consisted of peripheral blood, obtained in a trial of Ad26.COV2.S vaccine versus placebo.

The chain's CDR3 is CASSLERGGSEQYF. DNA for the CDR3: TGTGCCAGCAGCTTAGAAAGGGGGGGGAGCGAGCAGTACTTC. The chain employs TRBV11-2 and TRBJ2-7, with D tentatively TRBD2 (7 bases). The CDR3 is 14 residues long. Looked up from germline, CDR1 is SGHAT and CDR2 is FQNNGV. V dropped 0 bases and J dropped 6 bases, with 12 bases sitting between them. The full variable domain, rest sourced from reference TRBV11-2 and TRBJ2-7, is EAGVAQSPRYKIIEKRQSVAFWCNPISGHATLYWYQQILGQGPKLLIQFQNNGVVDDSQLPKDRFSAERLKGVDSTLKIQPAKLEDSAVYLCASSLERGGSEQYFGPGTRLTVT.